Shown below are 19 T cell receptor beta chains from a single sample sequenced in a study of vaccination effects on CD4 cells after COVID-19. Pools of viral peptides were used by the ViraFEST assay to expand antigen-specific CD4+ T cells ahead of sequencing. Having been cultured for roughly 10 days, the cells underwent CD4+ T cell isolation. These receptors have no identified antigens. Some clones are missing from TCRdb's copy, which holds only in-frame ones; the method was immunoSEQ multiplex PCR. Altogether fewer than 40,000 clones are present, 55% to 75% being singletons, with the ten largest covering 25% to 30%. The sample here was CD4+ T cells from PBMCs cultured with HCoV-229E spike peptides, taken before COVID-19 vaccination. The receptors come from a human donor who received a COVID-19 vaccine.

Only a few counts were recorded for this clone. V and J are TRBV12-3 or TRBV12-4 and TRBJ1-1; a weak D match, TRBD1 (6 bases). The V end was cut by 6 bases, the J end by 6 bases, with 8 bases between. The CDR3 has 11 residues. This CDR3 is CASRRTAEAFF. As DNA, the CDR3 is TGTGCCAGCAGGCGGACAGCTGAAGCTTTCTTT.

The rearrangement joins TRBV5-8 to TRBJ1-3; unclear D gene. Per germline, CDR1 SGHTS and CDR2 YDEGEE. The CDR3 has 15 residues. V was trimmed by 0 bases and J by 1 base, leaving 8 bases between them. The CDR3 loop is CASSLGRFSGNTIYF. CDR3 DNA sequence: TGTGCCAGCAGCTTGGGAAGGTTTTCTGGAAACACCATATATTTT. Full variable domain (rest looked up from reference TRBV5-8 and TRBJ1-3): EAGVTQSPTHLIKTRGQQATLRCSPISGHTSVYWYQQALGLGLQFLLWYDEGEERNRGNFPPRFSGRQFPNYSSELNVNALELEDSALYLCASSLGRFSGNTIYFGEGSWLTVV.

The chain links TRBV12-3 or TRBV12-4 to TRBJ1-6, with D maybe TRBD1 (5 bases). The CDR3 is 12 residues long. Trimming took 6 bases from V and 10 from J, leaving 10 bases between them. CDR3: CASRGGESPLHF. The DNA of the CDR3 is TGTGCCAGCAGGGGGGGGGAATCACCCCTCCACTTT.

The gene calls are TRBV25-1 and TRBJ2-1; unclear D gene. This CDR3 region has 11 residues. Germline-derived CDR1 and CDR2 are MGHDK and SYGVNS. The V gene lost 7 bases and the J gene lost 4 bases, with 5 bases spanning the gap. In DNA, the CDR3 is TGTGCCAGCACCGTTTACAATGAGCAGTTCTTC. This sequence encodes CASTVYNEQFF.

The chain links TRBV18 to TRBJ1-5; 9 positions match TRBD1. CDR1 and CDR2 from the germline V gene are KGHSH and LQKENI. The V gene end was trimmed by 3 bases and the J gene end by 2 bases; junction bases not matched to a gene: 5. This CDR3 has 16 amino acids. The CDR3 spells CASSPTGGRRNQPQHF. DNA for the CDR3: TGTGCCAGCTCACCGACAGGGGGAAGGCGCAATCAGCCCCAGCATTTT.

The genes are TRBV7-8 and TRBJ2-4; D may be TRBD2 (5 bases). Trimming removed 0 bases at V and 7 bases at J, with 10 bases between. The CDR3 contains 14 residues. In germline, CDR1 is SGHVS, CDR2 FQNEAQ. CDR3 sequence: CASSLAGVRNIQYF. The CDR3 region has the DNA TGTGCCAGCAGCTTAGCGGGAGTTAGGAACATTCAGTACTTC.

The rearrangement joins TRBV10-3 to TRBJ2-2; perhaps TRBD1 as D (6 bases). Germline CDR1 and CDR2: ENHRY and SYGVKD. Between the trimmed V and J ends, which lost 3 bases and 5 bases, there was a span of 13 bases. The CDR3 runs 15 residues. This chain's CDR3 is CAISDRGGSTGELFF. As DNA, the CDR3 is TGTGCCATCAGTGACAGGGGTGGGTCGACCGGGGAGCTGTTTTTT.

The chain combines TRBV28 with TRBJ1-2; D not certain. Germline V gene lookup returns CDR1 MDHEN and CDR2 SYDVKM. The CDR3 extends over 14 amino acids. V lost 3 bases and J 6 bases, leaving 14 bases between the germline ends. CDR3 in amino acids: CASSLSGRRDGYTF. The CDR3 DNA sequence: TGTGCCAGCAGTTTGTCAGGACGTAGAGATGGCTACACCTTC.

This chain uses TRBV4-2 with TRBJ1-2, with D uncertain. The ends were cut back, 4 bases at V and 6 bases at J, with 18 bases in the middle. This CDR3 contains 15 residues. Per the germline V gene, CDR1 is LGHNA and CDR2 is YNFKEQ. The CDR3: CASSLSLEFPNGYTF. The CDR3 region has the DNA TGTGCCAGCAGCCTGTCACTAGAATTCCCCAATGGCTACACCTTC.

DNA for the CDR3: TGTGCCTGGGGGACAGGGCCAGTGGCAGATGAAAAACTGTTTTTT. Protein: CAWGTGPVADEKLFF. The genes are TRBV30 and TRBJ1-4; 9 bases map to TRBD1. The trim removed 5 bases at V and 6 bases at J, leaving 10 bases unmatched. From germline, CDR1 is GTSNPN and CDR2 SVGIG (reference sequence). CDR3 size: 15 residues.

The V and J genes are TRBV7-2 and TRBJ2-7; no clear D. CDR1 and CDR2 from the germline V gene are SGHTA and FQGNSA. The CDR3 extends over 13 amino acids. Trimming removed 4 bases at V and 6 bases at J, with 13 bases between. The CDR3 reads CASSSDPYSEQYF. CDR3 nucleotides: TGTGCCAGCAGCTCGGACCCGTACTCCGAGCAGTACTTC. Complete variable domain (other parts from reference TRBV7-2 and TRBJ2-7): GAGVSQSPSNKVTEKGKDVELRCDPISGHTALYWYRQSLGQGLEFLIYFQGNSAPDKSGLPSDRFSAERTGGSVSTLTIQRTQQEDSAVYLCASSSDPYSEQYFGPGTRLTVT.

This clone came up a few times. J is TRBJ2-7 and V is TRBV2; TRBD2 matches at 7 bases. Germline assignment: CDR1 SNHLY and CDR2 FYNNEI. This CDR3 has 13 residues. V dropped 7 bases and J dropped 2; count of bases not matched to a gene: 5. CDR3 loop: CASKWGGTYEQYF. For the CDR3, the DNA is TGTGCCAGCAAATGGGGGGGTACCTACGAGCAGTACTTC.

J is TRBJ1-6 and V is TRBV19, with 7 bases identical to TRBD1. The CDR3 consists of 15 residues. J was trimmed by 8 bases and V by 7 bases; bases with no gene match: 11. Germline CDR1 LNHDA, CDR2 SQIVND (reference sequence). CDR3 loop: CASNEGARLDSPLHF. For the CDR3, the DNA is TGTGCCAGTAATGAGGGGGCGCGTTTGGATTCACCCCTCCACTTT. The full variable domain, in which reference TRBV19 and TRBJ1-6 provide the parts outside the CDR3, is DGGITQSPKYLFRKEGQNVTLSCEQNLNHDAMYWYRQDPGQGLRLIYYSQIVNDFQKGDIAEGYSVSREKKESFPLTVTSAQKNPTAFYLCASNEGARLDSPLHFGNGTRLTVT.

V usage is TRBV12-3 or TRBV12-4 and J usage is TRBJ2-1, with D unclear. V dropped 8 bases and J dropped 6 bases, with 14 bases sitting between them. The CDR3 spans 13 residues. CDR3 DNA sequence: TGTGCCAGCTCCGCTCATACATTCAATGAGCAGTTCTTC. It yields the protein CASSAHTFNEQFF.

V gene TRBV18 combines with J gene TRBJ1-4; perhaps TRBD1 as D (6 bases). This CDR3 has 16 residues. Trimming removed 2 bases at V and 1 base at J, with 11 bases between. Germline lookup yields CDR1 KGHSH and CDR2 LQKENI. CDR3 nucleotide sequence: TGTGCCAGCTCACCAACGGTCAGGGGAACTAATGAAAAACTGTTTTTT. It translates to CASSPTVRGTNEKLFF.

The chain links TRBV28 to TRBJ1-4, with 9 bases matching TRBD1. CDR1 and CDR2 from the germline V gene are MDHEN and SYDVKM. The CDR3 runs to 15 residues. V trimming: 4 bases; J trimming: 8 bases; junction bases outside the gene matches: 8. In nucleotides, the CDR3 is TGTGCCAGCAGTTCCCCGGGACAGGGTCCCGAAAAACTGTTTTTT. Encoded protein: CASSSPGQGPEKLFF.

This clone was counted once. This chain links TRBV7-9 with TRBJ1-1; D call uncertain. Germline V gene lookup returns CDR1 SEHNR and CDR2 FQNEAQ (reference sequence). V lost 5 bases and J 0 bases, leaving 7 bases between the germline ends. The CDR3 has 13 residues. CDR3 in DNA: TGTGCCAGCAGCGAGGGAGTGAACACTGAAGCTTTCTTT. Encoded protein: CASSEGVNTEAFF.

This clone was recorded a few times. V usage is TRBV4-1 and J usage is TRBJ2-1; the match to TRBD2 covers 11 bases. CDR3 length: 17 residues. V lost 2 bases, J lost 3 bases, and 6 bases stayed unmatched. The germline gives CDR1 MGHRA, CDR2 YSYEKL. CDR3 loop: CASSQRSTSGNYNEQFF. CDR3 DNA sequence: TGCGCCAGCAGCCAAAGATCGACTAGCGGGAACTACAATGAGCAGTTCTTC.

This chain connects TRBV6-2 or TRBV6-3 to TRBJ2-7; D ambiguous. V was cut by 2 bases and J by 5 bases, with 10 bases left in between. The length of the CDR3 is 13 residues. Germline loops: CDR1 MNHEY, CDR2 SVGEGT. This chain's CDR3 is CASSYLFWNEQYF. The CDR3 DNA follows: TGTGCCAGCAGTTACCTCTTTTGGAACGAGCAGTACTTC.